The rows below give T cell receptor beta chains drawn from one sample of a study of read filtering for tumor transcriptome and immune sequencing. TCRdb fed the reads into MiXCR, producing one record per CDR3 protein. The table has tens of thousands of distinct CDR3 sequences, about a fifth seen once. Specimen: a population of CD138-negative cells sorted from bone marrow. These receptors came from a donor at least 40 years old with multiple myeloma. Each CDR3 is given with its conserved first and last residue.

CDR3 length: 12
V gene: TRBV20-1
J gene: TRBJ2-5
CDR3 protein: CSAKKSGKTQYF

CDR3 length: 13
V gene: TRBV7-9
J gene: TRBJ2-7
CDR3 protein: CASSSSASYEQYF

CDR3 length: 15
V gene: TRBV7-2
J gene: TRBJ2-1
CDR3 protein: CASISGLAIYNEQFF

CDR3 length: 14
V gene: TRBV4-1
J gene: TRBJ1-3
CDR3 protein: CASSQGVSGNTIYF

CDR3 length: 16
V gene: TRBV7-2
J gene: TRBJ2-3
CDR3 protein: CASSLRFSGGADTQYF

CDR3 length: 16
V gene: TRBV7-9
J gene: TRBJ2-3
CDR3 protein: CASSSDGGRKTDTQYF

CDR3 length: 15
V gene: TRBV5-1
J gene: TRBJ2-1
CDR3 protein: CASSLETALYNEQFF

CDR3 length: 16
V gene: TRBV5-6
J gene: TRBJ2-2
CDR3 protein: CASSLVGQTNTGELFF

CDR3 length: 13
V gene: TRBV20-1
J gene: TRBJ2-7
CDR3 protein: CSAGTNKVYEQYF

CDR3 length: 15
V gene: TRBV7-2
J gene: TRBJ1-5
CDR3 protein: CASSFATGLNQPQHF

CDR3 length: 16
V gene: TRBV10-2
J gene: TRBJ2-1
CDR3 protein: CAILLGGGRADNEQFF

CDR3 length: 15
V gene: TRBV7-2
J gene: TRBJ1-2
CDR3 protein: CASSTYRGSNYGYTF

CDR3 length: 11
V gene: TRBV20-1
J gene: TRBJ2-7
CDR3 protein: CSAGRGGEQYF

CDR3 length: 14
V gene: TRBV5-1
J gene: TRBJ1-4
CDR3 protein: CASRLDRGREKLFF

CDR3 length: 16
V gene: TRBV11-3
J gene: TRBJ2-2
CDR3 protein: CASSLGGSANTGELFF

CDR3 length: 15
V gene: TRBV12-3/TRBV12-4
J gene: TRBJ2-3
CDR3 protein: CGSSLTGDSTDTQYF

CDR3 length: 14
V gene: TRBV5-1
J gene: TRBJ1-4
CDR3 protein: CASSLGQGGEKLFF

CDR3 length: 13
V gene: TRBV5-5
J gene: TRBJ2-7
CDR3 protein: CASSWGTYYEQYF

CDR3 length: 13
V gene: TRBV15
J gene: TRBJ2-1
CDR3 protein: CATSSPLTKEHFF

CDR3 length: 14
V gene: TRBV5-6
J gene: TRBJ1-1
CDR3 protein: CASSTRQLYTEAFF

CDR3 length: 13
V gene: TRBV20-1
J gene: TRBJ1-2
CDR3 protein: CSAPPQDRGPQAF

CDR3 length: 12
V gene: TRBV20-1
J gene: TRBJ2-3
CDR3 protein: CSANQGSDTQYF

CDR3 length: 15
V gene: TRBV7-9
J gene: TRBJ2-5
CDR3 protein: CASSLSKSRRETQYF

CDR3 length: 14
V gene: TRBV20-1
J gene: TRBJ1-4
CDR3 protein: CGAYRTGTNEKLFF

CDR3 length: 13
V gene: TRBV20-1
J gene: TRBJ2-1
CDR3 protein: CSAWDSPYNEQFF

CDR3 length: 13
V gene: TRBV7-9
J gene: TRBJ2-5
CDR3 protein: CASSLRFEETQYF

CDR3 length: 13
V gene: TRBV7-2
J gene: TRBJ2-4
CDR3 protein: CASSLAGQGPQYF

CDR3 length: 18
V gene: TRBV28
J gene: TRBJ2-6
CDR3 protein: CASSLPGLAGSGANVLTF

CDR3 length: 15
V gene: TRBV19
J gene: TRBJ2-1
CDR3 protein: CASSIEGTSGNEQFF

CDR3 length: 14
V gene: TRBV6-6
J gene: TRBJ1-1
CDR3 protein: CASSTVGFRTEAFF

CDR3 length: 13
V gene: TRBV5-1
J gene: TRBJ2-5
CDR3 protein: CASSLGVGETQYF

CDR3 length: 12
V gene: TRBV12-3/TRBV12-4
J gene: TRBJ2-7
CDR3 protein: CASRPDSYEQYF

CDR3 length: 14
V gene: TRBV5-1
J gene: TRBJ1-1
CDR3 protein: CASKVTGSWVEAFF

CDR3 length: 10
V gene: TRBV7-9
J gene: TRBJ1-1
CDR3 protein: CASSLEEAFF

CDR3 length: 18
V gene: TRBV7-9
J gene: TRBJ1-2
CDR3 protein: CASSAANRRSAKGYGYTF

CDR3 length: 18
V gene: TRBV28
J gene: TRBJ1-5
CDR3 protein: CASSPLPQGYGLGRPQHF

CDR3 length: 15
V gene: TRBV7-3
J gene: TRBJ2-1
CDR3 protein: CASSIGRADYNEQFF

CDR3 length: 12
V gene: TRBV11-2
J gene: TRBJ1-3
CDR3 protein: CASSMDSSTIYF

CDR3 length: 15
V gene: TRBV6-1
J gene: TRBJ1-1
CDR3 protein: CASSEGRAKNTEAFF

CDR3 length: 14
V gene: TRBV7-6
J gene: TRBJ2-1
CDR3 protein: CASSLGDKLNEQFF

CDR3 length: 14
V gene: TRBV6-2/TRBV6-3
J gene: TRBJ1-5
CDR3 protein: CASSYSGGREPQHF

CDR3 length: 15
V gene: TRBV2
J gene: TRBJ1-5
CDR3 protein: CASSLGQRNNKPPHF

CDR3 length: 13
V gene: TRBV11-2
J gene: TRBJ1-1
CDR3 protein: CASSIPGRTEAFF

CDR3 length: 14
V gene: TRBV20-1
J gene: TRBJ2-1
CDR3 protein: CSAGGDRAWNEQFF

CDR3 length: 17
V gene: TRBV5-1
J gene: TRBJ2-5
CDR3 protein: CASSLGVYSRDQETQYF

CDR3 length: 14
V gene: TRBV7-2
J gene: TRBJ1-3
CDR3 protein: CASSSLGAGNTIYF

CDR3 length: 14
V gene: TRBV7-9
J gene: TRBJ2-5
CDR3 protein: CASGTGTSGETQYF

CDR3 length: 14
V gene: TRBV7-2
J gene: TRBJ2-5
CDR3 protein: CASSLGSTEGTQYF

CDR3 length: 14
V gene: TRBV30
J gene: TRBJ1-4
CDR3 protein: CAWGGGQKNEKLFF

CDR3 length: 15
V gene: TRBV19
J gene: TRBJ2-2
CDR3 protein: CATSTVGGGTGELFF

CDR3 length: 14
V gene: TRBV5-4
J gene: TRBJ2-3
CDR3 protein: CAGQKGASTDTQYF

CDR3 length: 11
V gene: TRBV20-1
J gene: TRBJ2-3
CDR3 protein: CSARGTDTQYF